The clone carrying this TCR beta chain occurred once. Using immunoSEQ multiplex PCR, the repertoire was profiled, and TCRdb retains in-frame clones only, with some absent. The sample lists approximately 190,000 clones; 85% to 90% were seen once. The data were obtained in a study of blood T cell repertoires in COVID-19. Study background: Nucleic acid was either cDNA or gDNA, and it came from T cells, B-cell-depleted T cells, or PBMCs.

Germline V lookup: CDR1 SNHLY, CDR2 FYNNEI. J gave up 2 bases and V 5 bases, and 3 bases lay outside the gene matches. The CDR3 covers 15 residues. The receptor comes from a middle-aged woman in a cohort exposed to, infected with or recovered from COVID-19 (not recorded which). The chain recombines TRBV2 with TRBJ2-4, with 10 bases that match TRBD1. The sequenced sample was PBMCs or T cells enriched from blood (not recorded which). The CDR3 sequence is CASSSGQGSKNIQYF. The CDR3 DNA is TGTGCCAGCAGTTCGGGACAGGGGTCCAAAAACATTCAGTACTTC. Complete variable domain (other parts from reference TRBV2 and TRBJ2-4): EPEVTQTPSHQVTQMGQEVILRCVPISNHLYFYWYRQILGQKVEFLVSFYNNEISEKSEIFDDQFSVERPDGSNFTLKIRSTKLEDSAMYFCASSSGQGSKNIQYFGAGTRLSVL.